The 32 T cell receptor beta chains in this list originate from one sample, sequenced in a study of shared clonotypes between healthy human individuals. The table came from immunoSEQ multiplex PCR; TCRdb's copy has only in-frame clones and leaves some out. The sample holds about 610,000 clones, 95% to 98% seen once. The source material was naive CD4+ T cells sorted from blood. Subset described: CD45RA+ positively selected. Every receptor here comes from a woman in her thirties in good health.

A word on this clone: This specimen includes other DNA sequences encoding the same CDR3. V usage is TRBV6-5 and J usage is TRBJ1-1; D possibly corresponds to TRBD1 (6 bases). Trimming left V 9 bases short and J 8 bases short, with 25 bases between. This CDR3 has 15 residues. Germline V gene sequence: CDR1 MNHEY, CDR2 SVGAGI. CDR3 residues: CASSPRGGRVAEAFF. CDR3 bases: TGTGCCAGTAGCCCGCGGGGGGGCAGGGTAGCCGAAGCTTTCTTT.

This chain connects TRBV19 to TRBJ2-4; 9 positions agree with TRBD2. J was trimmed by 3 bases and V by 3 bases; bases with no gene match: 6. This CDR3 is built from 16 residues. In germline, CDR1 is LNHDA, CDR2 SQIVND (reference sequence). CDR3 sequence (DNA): TGTGCCAGTAGTATGAAGGCGGGAGGGGGCAAAAACATTCAGTACTTC. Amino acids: CASSMKAGGGKNIQYF.

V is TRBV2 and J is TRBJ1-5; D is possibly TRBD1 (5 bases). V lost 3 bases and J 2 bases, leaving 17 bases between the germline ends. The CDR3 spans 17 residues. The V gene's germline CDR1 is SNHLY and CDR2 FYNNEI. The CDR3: CASSDTMAGHRNQPQHF. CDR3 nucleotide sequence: TGTGCCAGCAGTGATACCATGGCAGGGCACCGCAATCAGCCCCAGCATTTT.

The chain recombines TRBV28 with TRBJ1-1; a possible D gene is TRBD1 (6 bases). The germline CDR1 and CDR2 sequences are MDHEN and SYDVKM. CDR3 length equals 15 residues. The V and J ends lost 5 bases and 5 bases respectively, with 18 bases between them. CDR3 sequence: CASSHNQGLETEAFF. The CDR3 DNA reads TGTGCCAGCAGTCATAATCAGGGGCTGGAAACTGAAGCTTTCTTT.

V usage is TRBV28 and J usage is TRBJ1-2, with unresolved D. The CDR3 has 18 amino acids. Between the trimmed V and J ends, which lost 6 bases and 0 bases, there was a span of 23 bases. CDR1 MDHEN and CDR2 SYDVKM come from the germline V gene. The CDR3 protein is CASSIPNTAQIANYGYTF. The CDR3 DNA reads TGTGCCAGCAGCATTCCGAACACAGCCCAAATAGCTAACTATGGCTACACCTTC.

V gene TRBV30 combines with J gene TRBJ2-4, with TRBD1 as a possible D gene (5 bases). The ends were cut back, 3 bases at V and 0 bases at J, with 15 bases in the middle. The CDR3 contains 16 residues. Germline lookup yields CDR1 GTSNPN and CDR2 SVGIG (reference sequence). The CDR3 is CAWSLGQTIAKNIQYF. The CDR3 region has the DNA TGTGCCTGGAGCCTGGGGCAAACGATAGCCAAAAACATTCAGTACTTC.

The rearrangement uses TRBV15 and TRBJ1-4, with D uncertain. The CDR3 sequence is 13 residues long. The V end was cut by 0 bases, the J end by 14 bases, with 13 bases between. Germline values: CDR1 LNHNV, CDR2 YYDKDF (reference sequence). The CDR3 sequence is CATSRDLAGRLFF. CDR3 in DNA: TGTGCCACCAGCAGAGATTTGGCGGGGAGGCTGTTTTTT.

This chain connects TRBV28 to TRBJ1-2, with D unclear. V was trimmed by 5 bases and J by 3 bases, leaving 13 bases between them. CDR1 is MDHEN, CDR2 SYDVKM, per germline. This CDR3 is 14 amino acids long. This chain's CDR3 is CASSPTGNYYGYTF. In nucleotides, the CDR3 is TGTGCCAGCAGTCCCACCGGGAATTACTATGGCTACACCTTC.

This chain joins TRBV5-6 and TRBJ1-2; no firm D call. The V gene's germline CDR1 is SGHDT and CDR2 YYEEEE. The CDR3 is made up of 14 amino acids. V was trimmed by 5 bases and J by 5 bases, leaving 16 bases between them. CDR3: CASSTDLGIYGYTF. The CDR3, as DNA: TGTGCCAGCAGTACTGACCTGGGTATTTATGGCTACACCTTC.

The CDR3 loop is CASSSRFGGENTEAFF. The CDR3 DNA follows: TGTGCCAGCAGTTCCCGCTTTGGGGGGGAGAACACTGAAGCTTTCTTT. The genes are TRBV28 and TRBJ1-1, with D possibly matching TRBD1 (5 bases). The V and J ends lost 4 bases and 1 base respectively, with 16 bases between them. There are 16 residues in the CDR3. Germline-derived CDR1 and CDR2 are MDHEN and SYDVKM.

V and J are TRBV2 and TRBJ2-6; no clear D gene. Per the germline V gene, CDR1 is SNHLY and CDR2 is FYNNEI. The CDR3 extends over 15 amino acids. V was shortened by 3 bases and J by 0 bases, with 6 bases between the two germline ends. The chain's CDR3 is CASSDGVSGANVLTF. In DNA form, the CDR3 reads TGTGCCAGCAGTGACGGTGTCTCTGGGGCCAACGTCCTGACTTTC.

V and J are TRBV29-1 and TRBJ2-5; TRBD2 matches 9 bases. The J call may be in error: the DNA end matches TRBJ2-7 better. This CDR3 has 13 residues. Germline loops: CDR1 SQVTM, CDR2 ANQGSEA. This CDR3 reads CSVAREGTYEQYF. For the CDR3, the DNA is TGCAGCGTTGCGCGGGAGGGGACCTACGAGCAGTACTTC.

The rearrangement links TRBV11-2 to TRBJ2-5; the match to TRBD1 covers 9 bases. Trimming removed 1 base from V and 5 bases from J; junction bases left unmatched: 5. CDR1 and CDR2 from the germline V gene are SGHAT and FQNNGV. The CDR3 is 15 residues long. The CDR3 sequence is CASSLGDREWETQYF. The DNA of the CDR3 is TGTGCCAGCAGCTTAGGGGACAGGGAATGGGAGACCCAGTACTTC.

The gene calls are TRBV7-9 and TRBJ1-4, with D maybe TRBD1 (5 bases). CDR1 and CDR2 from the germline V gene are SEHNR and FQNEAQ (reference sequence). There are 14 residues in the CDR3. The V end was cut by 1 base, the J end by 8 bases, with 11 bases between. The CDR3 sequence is CASSLGGDLEKLFF. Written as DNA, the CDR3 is TGTGCCAGCAGCTTAGGGGGGGATCTGGAAAAACTGTTTTTT.

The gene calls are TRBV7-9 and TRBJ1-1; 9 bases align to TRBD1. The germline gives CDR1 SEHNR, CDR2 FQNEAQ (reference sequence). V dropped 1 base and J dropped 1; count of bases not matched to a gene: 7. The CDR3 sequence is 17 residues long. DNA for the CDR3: TGTGCCAGCAGCTTAGTATCAACAGGGGGCTCGAACACTGAAGCTTTCTTT. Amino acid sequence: CASSLVSTGGSNTEAFF. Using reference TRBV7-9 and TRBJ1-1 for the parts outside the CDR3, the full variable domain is DTGVSQNPRHKITKRGQNVTFRCDPISEHNRLYWYRQTLGQGPEFLTYFQNEAQLEKSRLLSDRFSAERPKGSFSTLEIQRTEQGDSAMYLCASSLVSTGGSNTEAFFGQGTRLTVV.

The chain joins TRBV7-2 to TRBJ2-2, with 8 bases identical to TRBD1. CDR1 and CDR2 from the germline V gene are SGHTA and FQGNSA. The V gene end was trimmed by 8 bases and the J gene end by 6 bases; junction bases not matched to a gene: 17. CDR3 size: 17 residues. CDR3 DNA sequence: TGTGCCAGCCGTGGCGGACAGACAGGGGCGCTGGCCGGGGAGCTGTTTTTT. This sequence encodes CASRGGQTGALAGELFF.

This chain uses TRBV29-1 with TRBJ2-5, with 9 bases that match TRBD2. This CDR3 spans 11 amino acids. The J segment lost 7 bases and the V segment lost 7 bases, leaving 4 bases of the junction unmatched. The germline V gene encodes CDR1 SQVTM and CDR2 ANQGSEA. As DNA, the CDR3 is TGCAGCGCTTCAGCGGGGGGGACCCAGTACTTC. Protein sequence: CSASAGGTQYF.

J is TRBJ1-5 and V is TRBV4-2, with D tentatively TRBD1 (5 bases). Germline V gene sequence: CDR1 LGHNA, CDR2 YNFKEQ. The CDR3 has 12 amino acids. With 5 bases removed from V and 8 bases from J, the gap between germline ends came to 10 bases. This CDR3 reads CASSWTNEPQHF. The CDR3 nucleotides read TGTGCCAGCAGCTGGACAAATGAGCCCCAGCATTTT.

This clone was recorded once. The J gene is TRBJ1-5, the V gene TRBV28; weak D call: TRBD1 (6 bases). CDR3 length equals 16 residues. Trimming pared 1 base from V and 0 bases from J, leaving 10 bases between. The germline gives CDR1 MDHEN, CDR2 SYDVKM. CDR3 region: CASSLLRDNSNQPQHF. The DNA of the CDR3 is TGTGCCAGCAGTTTATTGAGGGACAATAGCAATCAGCCCCAGCATTTT.

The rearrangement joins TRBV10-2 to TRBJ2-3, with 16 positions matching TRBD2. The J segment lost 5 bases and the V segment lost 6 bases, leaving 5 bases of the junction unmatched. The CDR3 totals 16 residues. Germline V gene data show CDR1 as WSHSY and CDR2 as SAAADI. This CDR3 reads CASRGLAGGLGDTQYF. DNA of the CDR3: TGCGCCAGCAGGGGACTAGCGGGAGGGCTGGGAGATACGCAGTATTTT.

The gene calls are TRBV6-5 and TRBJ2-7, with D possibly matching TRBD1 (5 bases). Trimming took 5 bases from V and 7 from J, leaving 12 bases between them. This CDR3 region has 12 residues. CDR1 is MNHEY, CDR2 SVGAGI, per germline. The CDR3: CASSRGLAEQYF. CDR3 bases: TGTGCCAGCAGTAGGGGTTTGGCTGAGCAGTACTTC.

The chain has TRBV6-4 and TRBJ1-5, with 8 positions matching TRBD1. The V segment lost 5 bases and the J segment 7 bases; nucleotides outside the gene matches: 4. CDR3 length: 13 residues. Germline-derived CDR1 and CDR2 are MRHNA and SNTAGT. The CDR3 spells CASSRDRGQPQHF. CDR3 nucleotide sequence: TGTGCCAGCAGTCGCGACAGGGGACAGCCCCAGCATTTT.

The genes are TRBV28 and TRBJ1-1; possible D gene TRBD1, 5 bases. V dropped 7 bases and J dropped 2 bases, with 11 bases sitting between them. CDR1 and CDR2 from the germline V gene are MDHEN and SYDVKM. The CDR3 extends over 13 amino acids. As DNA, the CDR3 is TGTGCCAGCAACGAGGGACTAAACACTGAAGCTTTCTTT. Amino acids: CASNEGLNTEAFF.

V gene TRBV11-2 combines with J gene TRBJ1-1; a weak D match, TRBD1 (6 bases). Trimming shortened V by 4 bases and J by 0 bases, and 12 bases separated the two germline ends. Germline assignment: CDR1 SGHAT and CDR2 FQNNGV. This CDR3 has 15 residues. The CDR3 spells CASSSNGQLNTEAFF. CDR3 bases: TGTGCCAGCAGCTCCAATGGACAGTTGAACACTGAAGCTTTCTTT.

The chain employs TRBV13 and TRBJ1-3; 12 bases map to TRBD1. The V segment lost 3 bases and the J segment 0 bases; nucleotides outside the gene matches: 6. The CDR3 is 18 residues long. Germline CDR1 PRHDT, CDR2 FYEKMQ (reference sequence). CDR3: CASSLGTGGKSSGNTIYF. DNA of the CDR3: TGTGCCAGCAGCTTGGGGACAGGGGGCAAGTCCTCTGGAAACACCATATATTTT.

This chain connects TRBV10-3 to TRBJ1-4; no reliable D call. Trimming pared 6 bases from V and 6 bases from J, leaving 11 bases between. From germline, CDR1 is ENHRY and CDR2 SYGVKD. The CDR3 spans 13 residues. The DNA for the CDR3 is TGTGCCATCAGAAAACGGAATGATGAAAAACTGTTTTTT. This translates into CAIRKRNDEKLFF.

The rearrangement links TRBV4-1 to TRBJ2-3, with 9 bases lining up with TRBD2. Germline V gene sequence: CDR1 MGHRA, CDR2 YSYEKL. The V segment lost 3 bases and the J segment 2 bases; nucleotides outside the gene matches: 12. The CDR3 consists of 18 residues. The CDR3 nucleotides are TGCGCCAGCAGCCAGCCTTTACTTAGCGGGAGTTACACAGATACGCAGTATTTT. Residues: CASSQPLLSGSYTDTQYF.

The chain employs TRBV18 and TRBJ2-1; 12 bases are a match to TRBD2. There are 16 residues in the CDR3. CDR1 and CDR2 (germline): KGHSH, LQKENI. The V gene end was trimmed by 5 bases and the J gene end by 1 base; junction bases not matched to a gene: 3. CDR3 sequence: CASSELAGGSYNEQFF. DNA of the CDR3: TGTGCCAGCTCAGAACTAGCGGGAGGATCCTACAATGAGCAGTTCTTC.

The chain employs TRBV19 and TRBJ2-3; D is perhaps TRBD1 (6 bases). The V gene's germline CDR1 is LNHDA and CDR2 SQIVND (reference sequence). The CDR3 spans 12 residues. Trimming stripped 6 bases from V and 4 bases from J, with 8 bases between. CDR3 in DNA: TGTGCCAGTAGCAACAGGGCAGATACGCAGTATTTT. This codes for CASSNRADTQYF.

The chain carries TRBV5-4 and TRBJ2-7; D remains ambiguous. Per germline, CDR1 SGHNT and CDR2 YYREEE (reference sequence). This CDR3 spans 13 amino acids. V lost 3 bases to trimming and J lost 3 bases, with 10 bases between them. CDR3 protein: CASSSGRNYEQYF. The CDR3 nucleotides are TGTGCCAGCAGCTCGGGTAGAAACTACGAGCAGTACTTC.

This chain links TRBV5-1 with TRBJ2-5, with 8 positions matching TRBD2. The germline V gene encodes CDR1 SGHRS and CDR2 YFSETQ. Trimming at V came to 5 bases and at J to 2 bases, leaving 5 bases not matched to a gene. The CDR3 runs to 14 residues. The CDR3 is CASSSGGGQETQYF. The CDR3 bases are TGCGCCAGCAGTTCGGGAGGGGGACAAGAGACCCAGTACTTC.

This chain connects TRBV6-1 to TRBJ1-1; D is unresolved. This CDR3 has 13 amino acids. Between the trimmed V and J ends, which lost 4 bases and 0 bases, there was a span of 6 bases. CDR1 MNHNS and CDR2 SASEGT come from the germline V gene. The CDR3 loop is CASSVDVNTEAFF. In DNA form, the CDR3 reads TGTGCCAGCAGTGTGGATGTGAACACTGAAGCTTTCTTT.